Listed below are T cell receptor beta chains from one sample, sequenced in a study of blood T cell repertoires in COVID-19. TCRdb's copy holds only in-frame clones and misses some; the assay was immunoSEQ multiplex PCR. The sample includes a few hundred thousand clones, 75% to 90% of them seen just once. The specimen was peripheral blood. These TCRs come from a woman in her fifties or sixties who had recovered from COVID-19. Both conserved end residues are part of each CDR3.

CASSLQGSNQPQHF	TRBJ1-5	TRBV27
CASSGTSGSGQTQYF	TRBJ2-5	TRBV28
CASSSLGVVGGWKHF	TRBJ1-5	TRBV6-2/TRBV6-3
CASSLEGQYNEKLFF	TRBJ1-4	TRBV5-1
CASSFGKGGRFYNEQFF	TRBJ2-1	TRBV7-2
CASSSRLAGGDTQYF	TRBJ2-3	TRBV9
CASSLLLRDRVLGYGYTF	TRBJ1-2	TRBV5-5
CASSQEGTGGAEQYF	TRBJ2-7	TRBV4-3
CASSLPRTQEEKLFF	TRBJ1-4	TRBV28
CASSLGQGIRTQHF	TRBJ1-5	TRBV7-2
CASSYSNYGYTF	TRBJ1-2	TRBV6-2/TRBV6-3
CASSLAGGSGNTIYF	TRBJ1-3	TRBV5-1
CASSLTGGGDSPLHF	TRBJ1-6	TRBV7-3
CASSQAHPGQRHSPLHF	TRBJ1-6	TRBV4-3
CASSKGRVGNYYHTQYF	TRBJ2-3	TRBV21-1
CASSFGGDQHF	TRBJ1-5	TRBV7-9
CASSLARIQWTEKNTEAFF	TRBJ1-1	TRBV7-9
CASRPGTGFYEQYF	TRBJ2-7	TRBV19
CSVRLADASYEQYF	TRBJ2-7	TRBV29-1
CASSVAMEMEAFF	TRBJ1-1	TRBV12-3/TRBV12-4
CASSYSSVYGYTF	TRBJ1-2	TRBV6-6
CACSSGVPRRSGNTIYF	TRBJ1-3	TRBV30
CASSSGQGRVYGYTF	TRBJ1-2	TRBV9
CASRDSGSSYEQYF	TRBJ2-7	TRBV6-5
CAWRDLFKLAGADEQFF	TRBJ2-1	TRBV30
CATSVDNYNEQFF	TRBJ2-1	TRBV24-1
CASGRGSSYEQYF	TRBJ2-7	TRBV28
CASSSGILQVGGTEAFF	TRBJ1-1	TRBV5-1
CASSLEASQNYEQYF	TRBJ2-7	TRBV7-2
CASSFSDRVRGAKNIQYF	TRBJ2-4	TRBV5-5
CASSSPLFLRLNEQFF	TRBJ2-1	TRBV27
CASSQVTFNQPQHF	TRBJ1-5	TRBV4-1
CASSLNSSPNQPQHF	TRBJ1-5	TRBV5-1
CASSPGQNTEAFF	TRBJ1-1	TRBV28